This TCR beta chain was profiled in a study of cytomegalovirus exposure and HLA in healthy donors. Whole-study context: Among the approximately 380 donors who were genotyped, around 77% fell in the genetic ancestry cluster that is associated with self-reported Caucasian donors.

Germline CDR1 reads SGHRS; CDR2 reads YFSETQ. CDR3 length equals 17 residues. The V segment lost 4 bases and the J segment 3 bases; nucleotides outside the gene matches: 8. Samples came from healthy bone marrow donors. Despite likely unrecorded immune exposures, the donors were nominally healthy at the time of sampling. Both 60 Vbeta primers and 13 Jbeta primers went into the PCR. Assay used: immunoSEQ multiplex PCR; TCRdb lists only in-frame clones, some missing. The table has approximately 150,000 clones, 65% to 80% seen once. The sequence came from a middle-aged man in good health and CMV-seronegative. The V and J genes are TRBV5-1 and TRBJ2-5; 14 positions agree with TRBD2. Sequenced sample: PBMCs. The DNA of the CDR3 is TGCGCCAGCAGCCAGTCCCCGGGACTAGCGGGAGAAGAGACCCAGTACTTC. It translates to CASSQSPGLAGEETQYF.